Sequencing of this TCR beta chain was carried out in a study of CD8 T cells in Susac syndrome. After extraction with the RNeasy kit, about 0.45 to 1 ug of the RNA was reverse transcribed using random hexamers. TCRdb passed the immunoSEQ multiplex PCR reads through MiXCR, listing each CDR3 protein once. Of a few hundred thousand distinct CDR3 sequences listed, roughly 96% are singletons. High-throughput TCR beta sequencing covered peripheral CD8+ and CD4+ T cells. The sequenced material came from CD4+ T cells from PBMCs. This clonotype was sampled from a human donor with multiple sclerosis.

As DNA, the CDR3 is TGCAGTGCTATGACAGGCGGGGCTGAAGCTTTCTTT. It is translated as CSAMTGGAEAFF. The chain joins TRBV20-1 to TRBJ1-1, with D tentatively TRBD1 (6 bases). The CDR3 length is 12 residues. Looked up from germline, CDR1 is DFQATT and CDR2 is SNEGSKA (reference sequence). V dropped 4 bases and J dropped 6 bases, with 12 bases sitting between them.